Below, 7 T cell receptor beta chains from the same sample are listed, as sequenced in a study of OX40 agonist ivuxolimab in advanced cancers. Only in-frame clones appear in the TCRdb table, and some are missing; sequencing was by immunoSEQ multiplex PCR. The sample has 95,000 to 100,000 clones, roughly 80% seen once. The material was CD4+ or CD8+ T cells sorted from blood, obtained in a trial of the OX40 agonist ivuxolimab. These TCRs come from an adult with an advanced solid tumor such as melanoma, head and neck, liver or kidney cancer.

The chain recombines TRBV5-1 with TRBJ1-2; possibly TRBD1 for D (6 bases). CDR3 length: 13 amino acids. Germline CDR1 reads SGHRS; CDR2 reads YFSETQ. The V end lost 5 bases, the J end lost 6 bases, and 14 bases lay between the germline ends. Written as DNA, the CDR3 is TGCGCCAGCAGGTACCGGGACACCGATGGCTACACCTTC. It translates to CASRYRDTDGYTF.

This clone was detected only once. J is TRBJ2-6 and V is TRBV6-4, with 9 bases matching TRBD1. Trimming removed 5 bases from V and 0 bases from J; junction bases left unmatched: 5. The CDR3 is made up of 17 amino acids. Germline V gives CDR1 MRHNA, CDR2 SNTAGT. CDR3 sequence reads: CASSPGTGNSGANVLTF. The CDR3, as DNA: TGTGCCAGCAGTCCCGGGACAGGGAACTCTGGGGCCAACGTCCTGACTTTC.

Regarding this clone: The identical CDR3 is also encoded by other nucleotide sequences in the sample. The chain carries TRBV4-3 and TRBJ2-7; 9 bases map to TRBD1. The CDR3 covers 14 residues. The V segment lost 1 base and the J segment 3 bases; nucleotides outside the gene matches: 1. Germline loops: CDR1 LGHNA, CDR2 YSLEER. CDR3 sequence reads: CASSQGTGDYEQYF. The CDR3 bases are TGCGCCAGCAGCCAAGGGACAGGGGACTACGAGCAGTACTTC.

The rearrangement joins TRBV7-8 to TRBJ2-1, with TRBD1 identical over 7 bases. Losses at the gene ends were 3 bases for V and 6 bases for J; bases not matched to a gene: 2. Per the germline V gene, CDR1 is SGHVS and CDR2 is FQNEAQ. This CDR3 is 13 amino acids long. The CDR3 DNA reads TGTGCCAGCAGCTTTGACAGGGCCAATGAGCAGTTCTTC. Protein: CASSFDRANEQFF.

The CDR3 DNA reads as TGTGCCAGCTCTAGGTCCTTCGATTCCTACGAGCAGTACTTC. Translated: CASSRSFDSYEQYF. The gene calls are TRBV5-6 and TRBJ2-7, with D uncertain. The CDR3 extends over 14 amino acids. The V end was cut by 7 bases, the J end by 1 base, with 15 bases between. From germline, CDR1 is SGHDT and CDR2 YYEEEE. Filled out from reference TRBV5-6 and TRBJ2-7, the complete variable domain reads DAGVTQSPTHLIKTRGQQVTLRCSPKSGHDTVSWYQQALGQGPQFIFQYYEEEERQRGNFPDRFSGHQFPNYSSELNVNALLLGDSALYLCASSRSFDSYEQYFGPGTRLTVT.

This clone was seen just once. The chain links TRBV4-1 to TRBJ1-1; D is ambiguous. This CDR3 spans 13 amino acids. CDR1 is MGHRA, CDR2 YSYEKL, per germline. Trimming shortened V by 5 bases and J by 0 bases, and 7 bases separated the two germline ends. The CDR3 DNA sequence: TGCGCCAGCAGCTACGGGGTGAACACTGAAGCTTTCTTT. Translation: CASSYGVNTEAFF.

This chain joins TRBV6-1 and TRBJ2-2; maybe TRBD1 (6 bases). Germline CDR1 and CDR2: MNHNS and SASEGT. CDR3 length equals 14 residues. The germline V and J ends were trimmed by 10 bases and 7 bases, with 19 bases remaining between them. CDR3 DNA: TGTGCCATCGGCAGGGGCGGCAATATCGGGGAGCTGTTTTTT. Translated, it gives CAIGRGGNIGELFF.